These 20 T cell receptor beta chains share one sample of origin, sequenced in a study of T cells in Graves' hyperthyroidism and ophthalmopathy. RNA transcripts provided the source from which TCR beta CDR3 regions were amplified. The TCR CDR3 was amplified in a first-round RT-PCR using the HTBI primer set. MiXCR was run by TCRdb on the multiplex PCR reads, yielding one entry per CDR3 protein. Among 300,000 or so distinct CDR3 sequences listed, roughly a fifth were seen once. Material for sequencing was blood. These receptors all come from a woman aged 50 to 60 with Graves' hyperthyroidism.

This clonotype came up a few times. This chain joins TRBV30 and TRBJ2-5; 9 positions agree with TRBD1. V dropped 7 bases and J dropped 6; count of bases not matched to a gene: 15. CDR1 is GTSNPN, CDR2 SVGIG, per germline (reference sequence). This CDR3 has 15 amino acids. CDR3 DNA: TGTGCCTACTCGACCGGGACAGGGTGGGGGAAGACCCAGTACTTC. This sequence encodes CAYSTGTGWGKTQYF. Together with reference TRBV30 and TRBJ2-5, the CDR3 gives the full variable domain: SQTIHQWPATLVQPVGSPLSLECTVEGTSNPNLYWYRQAAGRGLQLLFYSVGIGQISSEVPQNLSASRPQDRQFILSSKKLLLSDSGFYLCAYSTGTGWGKTQYFGPGTRLLVL.

This clonotype was detected ten times or more. CDR3 sequence (DNA): TGTGCCAGAGACACGAACACTGAAGCTTTCTTT. It yields the protein CARDTNTEAFF. V gene TRBV30 combines with J gene TRBJ1-1; the D is unclear. Germline V gene data show CDR1 as GTSNPN and CDR2 as SVGIG (reference sequence). The CDR3 extends over 11 amino acids. Trimming took off 8 bases at V and 1 base at J, with 8 bases between the two ends. The complete variable domain, with remaining parts taken from reference TRBV30 and TRBJ1-1, reads SQTIHQWPATLVQPVGSPLSLECTVEGTSNPNLYWYRQAAGRGLQLLFYSVGIGQISSEVPQNLSASRPQDRQFILSSKKLLLSDSGFYLCARDTNTEAFFGQGTRLTVV.

This clonotype showed up many times. V is TRBV10-3 and J is TRBJ2-7, with TRBD2 matching over 14 bases. Trimming cost V 2 bases and J 3 bases; bases outside gene matches: 9. The CDR3 runs 18 residues. The germline V gene has CDR1 ENHRY and CDR2 SYGVKD. The CDR3 here is CAISERGLAGEGFYEQYF. As DNA, the CDR3 is TGTGCCATCAGTGAGCGGGGACTAGCGGGAGAGGGCTTCTACGAGCAGTACTTC.

The chain employs TRBV19 and TRBJ1-1; TRBD1 matches 7 bases. V lost 5 bases, J lost 1 base, and 7 bases stayed unmatched. The CDR3 has 15 residues. CDR1 and CDR2 from the germline V gene are LNHDA and SQIVND (reference sequence). CDR3 amino acids: CASSPLDRPNTEAFF. The CDR3 DNA follows: TGTGCCAGTAGTCCCCTGGACAGGCCGAACACTGAAGCTTTCTTT. The variable domain in full, completed from reference TRBV19 and TRBJ1-1, reads DGGITQSPKYLFRKEGQNVTLSCEQNLNHDAMYWYRQDPGQGLRLIYYSQIVNDFQKGDIAEGYSVSREKKESFPLTVTSAQKNPTAFYLCASSPLDRPNTEAFFGQGTRLTVV.

The rearrangement links TRBV7-2 to TRBJ2-3; D is undetermined. Germline V gene sequence: CDR1 SGHTA, CDR2 FQGNSA. There are 14 residues in the CDR3. Trimming shortened V by 6 bases and J by 0 bases, and 10 bases separated the two germline ends. The CDR3, as DNA: TGTGCCAGCAGGTTATACGACAGCACAGATACGCAGTATTTT. Its translation: CASRLYDSTDTQYF. Together with reference TRBV7-2 and TRBJ2-3, the CDR3 gives the full variable domain: GAGVSQSPSNKVTEKGKDVELRCDPISGHTALYWYRQSLGQGLEFLIYFQGNSAPDKSGLPSDRFSAERTGGSVSTLTIQRTQQEDSAVYLCASRLYDSTDTQYFGPGTRLTVL.

This clonotype showed up many times. The rearrangement uses TRBV11-2 and TRBJ2-7; D is possibly TRBD1 (5 bases). CDR1 is SGHAT, CDR2 FQNNGV, per germline. Trimming pared 4 bases from V and 7 bases from J, leaving 14 bases between. The CDR3 has 13 residues. This CDR3 is CASSYITGSEQYF. In DNA form, the CDR3 reads TGTGCCAGCAGCTACATTACAGGCTCGGAGCAGTACTTC. The whole variable domain, filled in from reference TRBV11-2 and TRBJ2-7, reads EAGVAQSPRYKIIEKRQSVAFWCNPISGHATLYWYQQILGQGPKLLIQFQNNGVVDDSQLPKDRFSAERLKGVDSTLKIQPAKLEDSAVYLCASSYITGSEQYFGPGTRLTVT.

Only a few counts were recorded for this clonotype. The CDR3 region is CASRHTSGSSYNEQFF. DNA of the CDR3: TGTGCCAGCAGACATACTAGCGGGAGCTCCTACAATGAGCAGTTCTTC. The rearrangement uses TRBV6-1 and TRBJ2-1; TRBD2 aligns across 11 bases. Germline values: CDR1 MNHNS, CDR2 SASEGT. The J segment lost 0 bases and the V segment lost 6 bases, leaving 4 bases of the junction unmatched. This CDR3 has 16 residues.

This clonotype was recorded many times. V gene TRBV3-1 combines with J gene TRBJ2-3, with 11 bases aligning to TRBD2. The CDR3 loop spans 17 amino acids. Germline CDR1 LGHDT, CDR2 YNNKEL (reference sequence). V lost 4 bases, J lost 0 bases, and 6 bases stayed unmatched. The CDR3 nucleotides read TGTGCCAGCAGCCGGCGACTAGCGGGGACTAGCACAGATACGCAGTATTTT. It specifies CASSRRLAGTSTDTQYF.

The chain links TRBV10-3 to TRBJ2-7, with D possibly being TRBD1 (6 bases). There are 12 residues in the CDR3. The germline V gene has CDR1 ENHRY and CDR2 SYGVKD. Trimming took off 6 bases at V and 3 bases at J, with 9 bases between the two ends. CDR3 bases: TGTGCCATCAGCCGGGACAACTACGAGCAGTACTTC. Translated: CAISRDNYEQYF.

The rearrangement joins TRBV20-1 to TRBJ1-5, with D perhaps matching TRBD1 (6 bases). Trimming removed 4 bases from V and 4 bases from J, with 17 bases in between. CDR3 length: 15 amino acids. Germline-derived CDR1 and CDR2 are DFQATT and SNEGSKA (reference sequence). CDR3 DNA sequence: TGCAGTGCTACCCTTGGGAGGCAGGGGAATCAGCCCCAGCATTTT. Translation gives CSATLGRQGNQPQHF.

This clonotype was seen many times. The V gene is TRBV11-2, the J gene TRBJ2-7; no definite D call. CDR3 length: 15 amino acids. CDR1 SGHAT and CDR2 FQNNGV come from the germline V gene. V was shortened by 1 base and J by 0 bases, with 10 bases between the two germline ends. As DNA, the CDR3 is TGTGCCAGCAGCTTAGGGGTCTTAAGCTCCTACGAGCAGTACTTC. Translation gives CASSLGVLSSYEQYF.

The chain carries TRBV12-5 and TRBJ1-5; D gene uncertain. The CDR3 covers 15 residues. V was pared by 4 bases and J by 7 bases, with 17 bases between. Germline CDR1 and CDR2: LGHNT and FRNRAP. The CDR3 protein is CASGYVQSGLQPQHF. The DNA for the CDR3 is TGTGCTAGTGGTTACGTACAGAGTGGGTTACAGCCCCAGCATTTT.

The chain combines TRBV19 with TRBJ1-2; 7 bases map to TRBD1. J lost 3 bases, V lost 5 bases, and 9 bases had no gene match. The germline V gene has CDR1 LNHDA and CDR2 SQIVND (reference sequence). The CDR3 covers 15 residues. CDR3 sequence reads: CASSPEGTVHYGYTF. CDR3 DNA: TGTGCCAGTAGTCCCGAAGGGACAGTTCACTATGGCTACACCTTC.

The rearrangement uses TRBV20-1 and TRBJ1-2; D is ambiguous. The V end was cut by 2 bases, the J end by 8 bases, with 9 bases between. CDR3 length equals 11 residues. Germline CDR1 is DFQATT and CDR2 is SNEGSKA (reference sequence). The CDR3 loop is CSARFRLGYTF. The DNA of the CDR3 is TGCAGTGCTAGATTCCGGCTAGGCTACACCTTC.

This clonotype has at least ten counts. This sequence joins TRBV12-3 or TRBV12-4 and TRBJ1-5; 8 positions match TRBD1. The CDR3 has 15 residues. With 3 bases clipped from V and 4 bases from J, the junction kept 5 bases outside the gene matches. Here the CDR3 reads CASSLRQGFNQPQHF. The CDR3 region has the DNA TGTGCCAGCAGTTTGCGACAGGGGTTTAATCAGCCCCAGCATTTT.

This clonotype showed up many times. The rearrangement uses TRBV11-1 and TRBJ2-3; TRBD2 is a possible D gene (5 bases). The germline V gene encodes CDR1 SGHAT and CDR2 FQDESV (reference sequence). The CDR3 has 13 amino acids. V lost 6 bases and J lost 10, with 17 bases in between. This CDR3 is CASSQASERAQYF. CDR3 DNA: TGTGCCAGCAGTCAAGCCTCCGAGAGGGCGCAGTATTTT.

This clonotype was counted only a few times. V usage is TRBV13 and J usage is TRBJ1-5; D unresolved. Between the trimmed V and J ends, which lost 1 base and 5 bases, there was a span of 6 bases. CDR3 size: 13 residues. Germline-derived CDR1 and CDR2 are PRHDT and FYEKMQ (reference sequence). CDR3 region: CASSLERDQPQHF. CDR3 DNA sequence: TGTGCCAGCAGCTTAGAGAGGGATCAGCCCCAGCATTTT.

This clonotype was seen ten or more times. The rearrangement links TRBV2 to TRBJ2-5; D remains unclear. CDR3 length equals 12 residues. Trimming shortened V by 4 bases and J by 5 bases, and 8 bases separated the two germline ends. Per the germline V gene, CDR1 is SNHLY and CDR2 is FYNNEI. The CDR3 coding sequence is TGTGCCAGCAGTGTGATTGGGGAGACCCAGTACTTC. It encodes CASSVIGETQYF. Together with reference TRBV2 and TRBJ2-5, the CDR3 gives the full variable domain: EPEVTQTPSHQVTQMGQEVILRCVPISNHLYFYWYRQILGQKVEFLVSFYNNEISEKSEIFDDQFSVERPDGSNFTLKIRSTKLEDSAMYFCASSVIGETQYFGPGTRLLVL.

The sample holds a few counts of this clonotype. The junction departs from the called germline gene at one end, perhaps through a read error. The chain employs TRBV5-5 and TRBJ2-5; TRBD2 matches 9 bases. This CDR3 region has 16 residues. Germline V CDR1 and CDR2: SGHKS, YYEKEE (reference sequence). In nucleotides, the CDR3 is TGCGCCAGCAGCCAAGAACGCGGGAGGGGTGAAGAGACCCAGTACTTC. Translation gives CASSQERGRGEETQYF.

J is TRBJ2-5 and V is TRBV20-1; 13 nucleotides match TRBD2. The CDR3 consists of 18 residues. The V segment lost 6 bases and the J segment 5 bases; nucleotides outside the gene matches: 18. Looked up from germline, CDR1 is DFQATT and CDR2 is SNEGSKA (reference sequence). CDR3 sequence (DNA): TGCAGTGCGCTCCAACCGGGACTAGCGGGATCCCTAGATGAGACCCAGTACTTC. Amino acids: CSALQPGLAGSLDETQYF.